Below are 20 T cell receptor beta chains sequenced from a single sample in a study of blood T cell repertoires in COVID-19. The table came from immunoSEQ multiplex PCR; TCRdb's copy has only in-frame clones and leaves some out. The sample has 130,000 to 150,000 clones, 80% to 85% seen once. The sample comprised PBMCs or T cells enriched from blood (not recorded which). The receptor set was obtained from a man in his forties or fifties with acute COVID-19.

The chain has TRBV5-1 and TRBJ1-1; D ambiguous. Looked up from germline, CDR1 is SGHRS and CDR2 is YFSETQ. This CDR3 spans 15 amino acids. The ends were cut back, 2 bases at V and 1 base at J, with 12 bases in the middle. The chain's CDR3 is CASSFGDTSNTEAFF. The CDR3 DNA sequence: TGCGCCAGCAGCTTTGGTGACACCTCGAACACTGAAGCTTTCTTT.

The chain is built from TRBV29-1 and TRBJ1-4; 7 bases align to TRBD1. The V and J ends lost 1 base and 8 bases, in that order; junction bases with no gene match: 4. Germline assignment: CDR1 SQVTM and CDR2 ANQGSEA. The CDR3 is 13 amino acids. In nucleotides, the CDR3 is TGCAGCGTTGAAGCCCCGGACAGGGAAAAACTGTTTTTT. It encodes CSVEAPDREKLFF.

The V call is TRBV9, the J call TRBJ2-2; possibly TRBD2 for D (6 bases). The length of the CDR3 is 16 residues. Looked up from germline, CDR1 is SGDLS and CDR2 is YYNGEE. V gave up 4 bases and J gave up 0 bases, with 13 bases separating them. CDR3 in amino acids: CASSIRGDSNTGELFF. CDR3 DNA: TGTGCCAGCAGCATTCGCGGGGACTCGAACACCGGGGAGCTGTTTTTT. The full variable domain, completed using reference TRBV9 and TRBJ2-2, is DSGVTQTPKHLITATGQRVTLRCSPRSGDLSVYWYQQSLDQGLQFLIQYYNGEERAKGNILERFSAQQFPDLHSELNLSSLELGDSALYFCASSIRGDSNTGELFFGEGSRLTVL.

J is TRBJ2-1 and V is TRBV30; no firm D call. From germline, CDR1 is GTSNPN and CDR2 SVGIG (reference sequence). This CDR3 is built from 15 residues. Trimming took off 1 base at V and 0 bases at J, with 10 bases between the two ends. The DNA of the CDR3 is TGTGCCTGGAGTGCTGCGGTGAGCTCCTACAATGAGCAGTTCTTC. The encoded protein is CAWSAAVSSYNEQFF.

V gene TRBV5-1 combines with J gene TRBJ1-1, with TRBD1 matching over 9 bases. Trimming took 4 bases from V and 3 from J; bases not matched to a gene: 7. CDR1 and CDR2 (germline): SGHRS, YFSETQ. This CDR3 comprises 15 residues. CDR3 DNA: TGCGCCAGCAGCCCGGGACAGGGTTTGGACACTGAAGCTTTCTTT. It encodes CASSPGQGLDTEAFF.

This clone has just a few counts. The CDR3 is CASSEQGSNQPQHF. The CDR3 region has the DNA TGTGCCAGCAGCGAACAGGGTTCAAATCAGCCCCAGCATTTT. The chain links TRBV7-2 to TRBJ1-5; tentative D call: TRBD1 (6 bases). Trimming shortened V by 5 bases and J by 4 bases, and 12 bases separated the two germline ends. The CDR3 has 14 amino acids. Looked up from germline, CDR1 is SGHTA and CDR2 is FQGNSA.

This chain joins TRBV7-6 and TRBJ2-5, with 9 bases identical to TRBD2. Germline assignment: CDR1 SGHVS and CDR2 FNYEAQ. V was pared by 5 bases and J by 2 bases, with 3 bases of the junction left unmatched. This CDR3 is 14 amino acids long. The CDR3 DNA reads TGTGCCAGCAGCCGGACTAGCGAACAAGAGACCCAGTACTTC. This codes for CASSRTSEQETQYF.

The CDR3, as DNA: TGTGCCAGCAGCCGAAGCCAGGGAAGAGGCTACACCTTC. Translation gives CASSRSQGRGYTF. The chain carries TRBV7-8 and TRBJ1-2; possibly TRBD1 for D (5 bases). Germline loops: CDR1 SGHVS, CDR2 FQNEAQ. The germline V and J ends were trimmed by 5 bases and 8 bases, with 15 bases remaining between them. The CDR3 length is 13 residues.

The chain links TRBV5-4 to TRBJ2-7; 11 bases line up with TRBD2. The CDR3 consists of 14 residues. CDR1 and CDR2 (germline): SGHNT, YYREEE (reference sequence). Losses at the gene ends were 4 bases for V and 2 bases for J; bases not matched to a gene: 2. The CDR3 region has the DNA TGTGCCAGCAGCGAGGGACTAGCGGCCTACGAGCAGTACTTC. Translation gives CASSEGLAAYEQYF. The full variable domain, completed using reference TRBV5-4 and TRBJ2-7, is ETGVTQSPTHLIKTRGQQVTLRCSSQSGHNTVSWYQQALGQGPQFIFQYYREEENGRGNFPPRFSGLQFPNYSSELNVNALELDDSALYLCASSEGLAAYEQYFGPGTRLTVT.

The V and J genes are TRBV6-5 and TRBJ2-7; 9 nucleotides line up with TRBD2. With 2 bases clipped from V and 3 bases from J, the junction kept 2 bases outside the gene matches. Per germline, CDR1 MNHEY and CDR2 SVGAGI. The CDR3 is made up of 14 amino acids. CDR3 in amino acids: CASSYAGGDYEQYF. As DNA, the CDR3 is TGTGCCAGCAGTTACGCGGGAGGGGACTACGAGCAGTACTTC.

The rearrangement joins TRBV11-2 to TRBJ2-5; TRBD2 matches 11 bases. This CDR3 is built from 17 residues. V shed 3 bases, J shed 4 bases, and the junction held 10 bases outside the gene matches. Germline V CDR1 and CDR2: SGHAT, FQNNGV. The CDR3 loop is CASSFGTSGRRGETQYF. CDR3 coding DNA: TGTGCCAGCAGCTTCGGGACTAGCGGACGTCGGGGAGAGACCCAGTACTTC.

The chain combines TRBV9 with TRBJ2-5, with 13 bases aligning to TRBD2. CDR1 SGDLS and CDR2 YYNGEE come from the germline V gene. The V segment lost 3 bases and the J segment 6 bases; nucleotides outside the gene matches: 17. This CDR3 is built from 19 residues. CDR3 coding DNA: TGTGCCAGCAGCGATGTACCAGGACTAGCGGGAGTGGGGGCCAAGACCCAGTACTTC. Translated, it gives CASSDVPGLAGVGAKTQYF.

CDR3 DNA: TGTGCCAGCAGCTTACAAACAGGTTGGGGGCGCGGGTACACAGATACGCAGTATTTT. Translated: CASSLQTGWGRGYTDTQYF. V gene TRBV7-9 combines with J gene TRBJ2-3; the D gene is possibly TRBD1 (6 bases). The CDR3 is 19 amino acids. CDR1 and CDR2 from the germline V gene are SEHNR and FQNEAQ (reference sequence). The V and J ends lost 2 bases and 2 bases respectively, with 23 bases between them.

The gene calls are TRBV29-1 and TRBJ2-2; 10 bases are shared with TRBD1. CDR1 SQVTM and CDR2 ANQGSEA come from the germline V gene. The junction had 8 bases not matched to a gene; V was cut back by 5 bases and J by 5 bases. This CDR3 is 15 amino acids long. CDR3 nucleotide sequence: TGCAGCGTTAAAACCCCGGGACAGGGGACCGGGGAGCTGTTTTTT. Its translation is CSVKTPGQGTGELFF.

This chain uses TRBV19 with TRBJ1-5; D might be TRBD1 (5 bases). CDR3 size: 14 residues. V was trimmed by 8 bases and J by 6 bases, leaving 17 bases between them. From germline, CDR1 is LNHDA and CDR2 SQIVND (reference sequence). CDR3 in amino acids: CASGGTGGTQPQHF. The CDR3 DNA reads TGTGCCAGTGGCGGTACGGGGGGGACTCAGCCCCAGCATTTT.

In this sample, this clone turned up once. The chain couples TRBV6-5 to TRBJ1-3; the match to TRBD1 covers 11 bases. This CDR3 is built from 15 residues. Germline trimming cut 8 bases from V and 2 bases from J; bases unmatched to any gene: 5. Germline V CDR1 and CDR2: MNHEY, SVGAGI. The chain's CDR3 is CASLRDRGAGNTIYF. CDR3 nucleotides: TGTGCCAGCCTCCGGGACAGGGGGGCTGGAAACACCATATATTTT.

The chain links TRBV6-4 to TRBJ2-1, with 10 positions matching TRBD2. This CDR3 region has 15 residues. CDR1 is MRHNA, CDR2 SNTAGT, per germline. J lost 3 bases, V lost 6 bases, and 5 bases had no gene match. The CDR3 bases are TGTGCCAGCAGAGCTAGCGGGAGTCTCTACAATGAGCAGTTCTTC. Its translation: CASRASGSLYNEQFF.

The chain recombines TRBV18 with TRBJ1-2; weak D call: TRBD1 (5 bases). Per germline, CDR1 KGHSH and CDR2 LQKENI. The CDR3 totals 14 residues. Deletions cut 3 bases from V and 7 bases from J, with 15 bases between. CDR3 nucleotides: TGTGCCAGCTCACCCCCCGGTAGGGGCGGTGGCTACACCTTC. Amino acids: CASSPPGRGGGYTF.

V and J are TRBV4-3 and TRBJ1-1; 8 nucleotides agree with TRBD1. This CDR3 contains 14 residues. Germline loops: CDR1 LGHNA, CDR2 YSLEER. The trim removed 1 base at V and 6 bases at J, leaving 4 bases unmatched. The CDR3 region has the DNA TGCGCCAGCAGCCAAGGGTCAGGGGGCCCTGAAGCTTTCTTT. Protein product: CASSQGSGGPEAFF.

The chain uses TRBV11-2 and TRBJ2-2; D is possibly TRBD2 (6 bases). CDR3 length equals 16 residues. Trimming took 0 bases from V and 0 from J, leaving 8 bases between them. Germline V gene lookup returns CDR1 SGHAT and CDR2 FQNNGV. The CDR3 region is CASSLDAGTNTGELFF. The CDR3 coding sequence is TGTGCCAGCAGCTTAGACGCGGGAACGAACACCGGGGAGCTGTTTTTT.